This T cell receptor beta chain was found in a study of blood T cells in healthy people across ages (dated by TCRdb to the mid-2010s). Regarding the study in general: In model experiments, roughly one uniquely barcoded TCR beta cDNA molecule per two T cells was captured by template switching. The study measured age-related changes in TCR beta repertoire diversity using deep sequencing normalized with unique cDNA molecular identifiers. Donors were grouped into four age groups: young (average 16 years), middle-aged (roughly 37), aged (around 60) and long-lived (around 80). To avoid experimental bias, donors of different ages were spread randomly across the sequencing lanes. The study analyzed two additional independent replicas of 1 million unique cDNA reads from the same blood draw for two donors, one aged 18 to 29 and one aged 80 or older.

The 39 donors, aged about 6 to 95 years, were systemically healthy Caucasian individuals from Russia. Each donor gave around 9 milliliters of peripheral blood, collected into EDTA-treated Vacutainer tubes. Ficoll-Paque density-gradient centrifugation was used to isolate PBMCs, with at least 7 million obtained per sample. Total RNA, at least 6 micrograms per sample, was extracted from PBMCs with Trizol reagent. For every donor, flow cytometry on a PBMC aliquot measured the percentage of naive CD45RAhigh/CD27high T cells. The library was produced with 5' RACE. The run used an Illumina HiSeq 2500. A second PCR of roughly 7 to 11 cycles was performed with a sample-barcoded 5' primer and a J-beta primer mix. A unique molecular identifier was introduced onto each TCR beta cDNA molecule by a template-switch 5' adaptor carrying 12 random nucleotides. Each sample yielded at least 2.5 million CDR3-containing paired-end reads. First-strand cDNA synthesis was performed from all RNA using the Mint cDNA synthesis kit, with priming by a TRBC-specific oligonucleotide. Following uracil-DNA glycosylase treatment, all cDNA underwent a first 18-cycle PCR with the universal primers M1SS and BC2_uni_R. The paper's data handling went like this. For normalization, 1 million high-quality reads, each with a distinct molecular identifier, were randomly selected from each sample. Instead of being binned into consensus sequences, reads that shared molecular identifiers were thrown out. MiTCR, run with a Q25 quality threshold and the strictest error-elimination algorithm, handled CDR3 identification, clonotype clustering and error correction. A nonparametric unseen species model with Euler transformation was used to estimate a lower bound on total TCR beta diversity. TCRdb took the public reads, trimmed them with fastp at Q25, ran MiXCR for clone calling and kept in-frame beta chains. Entries that share a CDR3 protein sequence are merged under the most common genes and DNA. What appears here as the V and J calls and clone size reflects TCRdb's work, not the paper's. The sample table records some 690,000 distinct CDR3 sequences; approximately 22% of these occur just once. The biggest ten clones account for about 22% of the sample.

This clonotype has just a few counts. Which antigen it targets is not known. Base qualities are not provided; no much larger clone lies one nucleotide away. Overall results and qualifications from the work: Compared with the aged group, the long-lived group had more naive CD4+ T cells, fewer expanded clones and increased TCR diversity, a pattern suggesting age selection. Total diversity estimates from one million sequenced T cells were considered lower bounds and underestimates. Because the CMV infection status of the donors was unknown, age-related changes in expanded clonotypes may potentially have been confounded. Since profiling was done on bulk unsorted PBMCs, naive and antigen-experienced compartments could not be conclusively compared. A strong correlation was found between observed TCR beta diversity and the percentage of naive T cells measured by flow cytometry. As age increased, observed TCR beta diversity per million T cells dropped in a roughly linear way, and a significant reduction was already evident by age about 40.

CDR1 LNHDA and CDR2 SQIVND are derived from the germline V gene (reference sequence). V and J are truncated by 3 bases and 10 bases respectively, leaving an intervening sequence of 10 bases. Taken from cysteine to phenylalanine, the CDR3 has 12 residues. The only DNA kept is the CDR3, 36 bases in frame from the first base. Sequencing was carried out using blood. The sequence derives from a man in his 70s in good health. The receptor chain draws on TRBV19 and TRBJ2-1; tentative D gene TRBD1, with 6 bases matching. The DNA reads as follows: TGTGCCAGTAGTATCACAGGGAGCGAGCAGTTCTTC. It translates as CASSITGSEQFF.